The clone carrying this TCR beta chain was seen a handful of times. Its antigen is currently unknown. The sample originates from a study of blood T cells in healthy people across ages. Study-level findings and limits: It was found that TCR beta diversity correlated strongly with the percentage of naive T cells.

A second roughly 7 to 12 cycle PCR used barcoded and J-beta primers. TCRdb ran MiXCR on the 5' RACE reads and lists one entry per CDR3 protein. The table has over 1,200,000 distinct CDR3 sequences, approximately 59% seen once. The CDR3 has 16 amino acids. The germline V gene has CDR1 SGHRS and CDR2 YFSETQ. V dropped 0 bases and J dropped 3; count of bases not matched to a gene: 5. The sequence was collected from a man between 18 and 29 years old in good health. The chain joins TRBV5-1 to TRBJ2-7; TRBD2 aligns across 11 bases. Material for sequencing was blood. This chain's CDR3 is CASSLGGLAGYYEQYF. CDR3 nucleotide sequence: TGCGCCAGCAGCTTGGGAGGACTAGCGGGTTACTACGAGCAGTACTTC.